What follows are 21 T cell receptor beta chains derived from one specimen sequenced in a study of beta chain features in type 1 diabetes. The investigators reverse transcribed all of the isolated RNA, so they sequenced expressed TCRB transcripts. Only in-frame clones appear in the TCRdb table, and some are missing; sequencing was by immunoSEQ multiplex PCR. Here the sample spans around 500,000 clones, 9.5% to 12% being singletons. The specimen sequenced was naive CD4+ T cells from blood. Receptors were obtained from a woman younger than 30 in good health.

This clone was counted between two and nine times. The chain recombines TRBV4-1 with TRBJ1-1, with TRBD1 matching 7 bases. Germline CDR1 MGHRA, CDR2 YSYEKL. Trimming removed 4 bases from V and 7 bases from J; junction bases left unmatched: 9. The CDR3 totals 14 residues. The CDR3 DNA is TGCGCCAGCAGCCTGAGGACAGGCCGCCTTGAAGCTTTCTTT. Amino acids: CASSLRTGRLEAFF.

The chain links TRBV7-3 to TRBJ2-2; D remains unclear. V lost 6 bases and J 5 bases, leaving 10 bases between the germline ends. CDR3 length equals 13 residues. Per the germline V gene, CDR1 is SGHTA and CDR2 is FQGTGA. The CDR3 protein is CASSPSGTGELFF. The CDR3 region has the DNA TGTGCCAGCAGTCCAAGTGGAACCGGGGAGCTGTTTTTT.

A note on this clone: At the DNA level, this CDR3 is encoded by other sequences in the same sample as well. The CDR3 spells CAWSGLRTDRNEQFF. CDR3 nucleotide sequence: TGTGCCTGGAGTGGGTTGCGCACGGATAGGAATGAGCAGTTCTTC. The chain employs TRBV30 and TRBJ2-1; no definite D call. V lost 1 base and J lost 7, with 17 bases in between. The CDR3 loop spans 15 amino acids. Germline V gene sequence: CDR1 GTSNPN, CDR2 SVGIG (reference sequence).

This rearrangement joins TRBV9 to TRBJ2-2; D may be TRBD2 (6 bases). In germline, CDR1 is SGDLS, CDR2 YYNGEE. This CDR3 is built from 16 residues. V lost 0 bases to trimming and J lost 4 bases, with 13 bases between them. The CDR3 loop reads CASSVVSGVGTGELFF. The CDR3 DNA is TGTGCCAGCAGCGTAGTGTCGGGAGTCGGCACCGGGGAGCTGTTTTTT.

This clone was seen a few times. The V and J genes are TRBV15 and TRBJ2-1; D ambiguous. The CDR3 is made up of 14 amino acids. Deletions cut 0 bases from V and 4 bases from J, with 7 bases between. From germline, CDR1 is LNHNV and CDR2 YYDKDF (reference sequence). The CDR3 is CATSRDPGYNEQFF. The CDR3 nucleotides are TGTGCCACCAGCAGAGATCCCGGGTACAATGAGCAGTTCTTC.

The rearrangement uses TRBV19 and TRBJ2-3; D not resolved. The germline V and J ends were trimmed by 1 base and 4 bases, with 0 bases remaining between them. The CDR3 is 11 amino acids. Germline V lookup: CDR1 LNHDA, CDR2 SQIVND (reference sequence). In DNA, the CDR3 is TGTGCCAGTAGTATAGCAGATACGCAGTATTTT. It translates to CASSIADTQYF.

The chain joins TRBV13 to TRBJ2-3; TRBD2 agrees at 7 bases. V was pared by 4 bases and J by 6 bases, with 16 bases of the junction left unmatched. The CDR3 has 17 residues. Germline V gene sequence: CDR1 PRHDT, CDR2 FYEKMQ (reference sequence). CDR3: CASSYPGWGRAPDTQYF. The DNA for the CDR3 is TGTGCCAGCAGCTACCCGGGTTGGGGGAGGGCCCCCGATACGCAGTATTTT.

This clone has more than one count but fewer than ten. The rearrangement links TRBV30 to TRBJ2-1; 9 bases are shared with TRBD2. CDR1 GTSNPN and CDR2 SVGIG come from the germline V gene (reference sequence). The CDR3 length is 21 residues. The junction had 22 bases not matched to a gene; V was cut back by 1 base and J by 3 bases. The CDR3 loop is CAWSGERPGVLAGNHYNEQFF. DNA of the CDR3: TGTGCCTGGAGTGGGGAACGGCCGGGGGTTCTAGCGGGAAACCACTACAATGAGCAGTTCTTC. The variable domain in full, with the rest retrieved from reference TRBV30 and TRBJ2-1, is SQTIHQWPATLVQPVGSPLSLECTVEGTSNPNLYWYRQAAGRGLQLLFYSVGIGQISSEVPQNLSASRPQDRQFILSSKKLLLSDSGFYLCAWSGERPGVLAGNHYNEQFFGPGTRLTVL.

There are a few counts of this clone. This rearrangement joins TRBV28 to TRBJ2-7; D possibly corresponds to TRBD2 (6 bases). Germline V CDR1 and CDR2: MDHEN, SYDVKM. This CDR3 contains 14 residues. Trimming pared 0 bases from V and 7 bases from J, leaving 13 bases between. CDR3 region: CASSLWTGRGEQYV. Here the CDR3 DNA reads TGTGCCAGCAGTTTATGGACCGGCCGGGGGGAGCAGTACGTC.

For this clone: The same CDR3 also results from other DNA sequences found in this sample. CDR3 in amino acids: CASSLGTGYNEQFF. DNA of the CDR3: TGCGCCAGCAGCTTGGGAACAGGGTACAATGAGCAGTTCTTC. The V call is TRBV5-1, the J call TRBJ2-1; a weak D match, TRBD1 (6 bases). The germline V gene encodes CDR1 SGHRS and CDR2 YFSETQ. V dropped 0 bases and J dropped 4 bases, with 8 bases sitting between them. This CDR3 has 14 residues.

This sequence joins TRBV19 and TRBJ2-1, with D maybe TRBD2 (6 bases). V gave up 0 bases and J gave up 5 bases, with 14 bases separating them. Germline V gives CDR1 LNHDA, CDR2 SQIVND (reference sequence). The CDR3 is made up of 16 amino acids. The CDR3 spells CASSIDRFGGDNEQFF. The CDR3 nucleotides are TGTGCCAGTAGTATAGATAGGTTCGGCGGGGACAATGAGCAGTTCTTC.

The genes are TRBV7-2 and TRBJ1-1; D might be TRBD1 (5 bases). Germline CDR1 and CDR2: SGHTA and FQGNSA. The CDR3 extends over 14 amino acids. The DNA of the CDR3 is TGTGCGAGCTGCCCAGGGTTACTGAACACTGAAGCTTTCTTT. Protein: CASCPGLLNTEAFF. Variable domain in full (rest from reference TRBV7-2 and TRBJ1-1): GAGVSQSPSNKVTEKGKDVELRCDPISGHTALYWYRQSLGQGLEFLIYFQGNSAPDKSGLPSDRFSAERTGGSVSTLTIQRTQQEDSAVYLCASCPGLLNTEAFFGQGTRLTVV.

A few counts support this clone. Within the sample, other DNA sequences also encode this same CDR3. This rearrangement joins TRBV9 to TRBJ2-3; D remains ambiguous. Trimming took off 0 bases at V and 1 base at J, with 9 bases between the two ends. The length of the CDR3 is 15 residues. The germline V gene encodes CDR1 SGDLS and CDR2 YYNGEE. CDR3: CASSVVAGGTDTQYF. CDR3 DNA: TGTGCCAGCAGCGTAGTGGCTGGGGGCACAGATACGCAGTATTTT. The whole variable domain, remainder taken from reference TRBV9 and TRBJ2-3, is DSGVTQTPKHLITATGQRVTLRCSPRSGDLSVYWYQQSLDQGLQFLIQYYNGEERAKGNILERFSAQQFPDLHSELNLSSLELGDSALYFCASSVVAGGTDTQYFGPGTRLTVL.

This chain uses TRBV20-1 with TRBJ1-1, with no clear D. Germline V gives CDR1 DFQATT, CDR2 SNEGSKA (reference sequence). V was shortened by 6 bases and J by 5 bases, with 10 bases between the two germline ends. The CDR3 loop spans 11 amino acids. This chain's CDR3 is CSASAQTEAFF. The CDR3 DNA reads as TGCAGTGCGTCGGCCCAGACTGAAGCTTTCTTT.

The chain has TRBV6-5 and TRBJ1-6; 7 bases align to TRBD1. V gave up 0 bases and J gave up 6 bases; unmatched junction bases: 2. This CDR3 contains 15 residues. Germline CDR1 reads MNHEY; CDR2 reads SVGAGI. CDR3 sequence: CASSYSWDSNSPLHF. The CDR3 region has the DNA TGTGCCAGCAGTTACTCTTGGGACAGTAATTCACCCCTCCACTTT.

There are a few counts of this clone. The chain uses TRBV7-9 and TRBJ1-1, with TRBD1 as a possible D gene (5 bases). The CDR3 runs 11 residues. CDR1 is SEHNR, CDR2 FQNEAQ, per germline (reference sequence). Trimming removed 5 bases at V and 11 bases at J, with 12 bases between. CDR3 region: CASSPQGEAFF. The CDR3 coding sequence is TGTGCCAGCAGCCCTCAGGGTGAGGCTTTCTTT.

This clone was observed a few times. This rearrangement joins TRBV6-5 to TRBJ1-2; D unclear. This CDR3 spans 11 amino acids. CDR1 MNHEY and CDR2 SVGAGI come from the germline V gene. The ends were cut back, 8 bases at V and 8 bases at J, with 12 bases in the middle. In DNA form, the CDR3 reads TGTGCCAGCTTCAAAAACCGGGGCTACACCTTC. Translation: CASFKNRGYTF.

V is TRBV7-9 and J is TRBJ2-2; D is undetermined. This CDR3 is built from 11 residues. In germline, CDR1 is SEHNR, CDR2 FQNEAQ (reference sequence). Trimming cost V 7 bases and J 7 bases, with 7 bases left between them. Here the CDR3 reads CASTRGGELFF. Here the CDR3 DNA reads TGTGCCAGCACCCGCGGCGGGGAGCTGTTTTTT.

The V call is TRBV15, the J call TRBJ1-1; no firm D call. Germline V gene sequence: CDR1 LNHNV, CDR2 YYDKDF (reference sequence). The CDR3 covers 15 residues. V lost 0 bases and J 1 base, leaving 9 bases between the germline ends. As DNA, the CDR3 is TGTGCCACCAGCAGAGATTCCAGTAAGAACACTGAAGCTTTCTTT. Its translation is CATSRDSSKNTEAFF.

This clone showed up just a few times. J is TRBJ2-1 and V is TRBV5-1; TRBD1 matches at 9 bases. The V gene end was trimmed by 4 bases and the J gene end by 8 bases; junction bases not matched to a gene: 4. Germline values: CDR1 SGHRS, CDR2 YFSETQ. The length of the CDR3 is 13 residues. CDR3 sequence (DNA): TGCGCCAGCAGCAGGGACAGGGACCATGAGCAGTTCTTC. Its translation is CASSRDRDHEQFF. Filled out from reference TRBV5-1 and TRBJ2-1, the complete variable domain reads KAGVTQTPRYLIKTRGQQVTLSCSPISGHRSVSWYQQTPGQGLQFLFEYFSETQRNKGNFPGRFSGRQFSNSRSEMNVSTLELGDSALYLCASSRDRDHEQFFGPGTRLTVL.

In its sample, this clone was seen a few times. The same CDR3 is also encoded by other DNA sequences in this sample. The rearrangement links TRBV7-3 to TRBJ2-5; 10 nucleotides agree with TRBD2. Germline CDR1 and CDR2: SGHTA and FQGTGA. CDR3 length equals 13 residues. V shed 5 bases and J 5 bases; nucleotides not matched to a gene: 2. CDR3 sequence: CASSLTSGETQYF. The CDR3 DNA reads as TGTGCCAGCAGCCTGACTAGCGGGGAGACCCAGTACTTC.